A selection of T cell receptor beta chains follows, all from one sample in a study of blood T cell repertoires in COVID-19. TCRdb keeps only in-frame clones here, not all; method: immunoSEQ multiplex PCR. Of about 320,000 clones in the sample, 80% to 90% were seen once. The sequencing sample was made of PBMCs or T cells enriched from blood (not recorded which). Every receptor here comes from a woman aged 18-29 years who had recovered from COVID-19. Each CDR3 is given with its conserved first and last residue. Each record gives: J gene, V gene, CDR3 length, clone size, D gene, CDR3 DNA, CDR3 protein. The D gene is left open where the match is weak. Clone sizes are given selectively: once, few, many, or a class where the clone is expanded.

J gene: TRBJ2-6
V gene: TRBV7-7
CDR3 length: 19
clone size: .
D gene: .
CDR3 DNA: TGTGCCAGCAGCTTATCGGCAGGGCCCGCGAGATCTGGGGCCAACGTCCTGACTTTC
CDR3 protein: CASSLSAGPARSGANVLTF

J gene: TRBJ1-1
V gene: TRBV30
CDR3 length: 13
clone size: .
D gene: .
CDR3 DNA: TGTGCCTGGAGTGACAGGCCGAACACTGAAGCTTTCTTT
CDR3 protein: CAWSDRPNTEAFF

J gene: TRBJ2-5
V gene: TRBV7-2
CDR3 length: 14
clone size: .
D gene: TRBD2
CDR3 DNA: TGTGCCAGCAGCTACCAGCGGGGCCAAGAGACCCAGTACTTC
CDR3 protein: CASSYQRGQETQYF

J gene: TRBJ2-3
V gene: TRBV7-8
CDR3 length: 17
clone size: .
D gene: TRBD2
CDR3 DNA: TGTGCCAGCAGCTTAGGATCTAGCGGGGTCTGGAAAGATACGCAGTATTTT
CDR3 protein: CASSLGSSGVWKDTQYF

J gene: TRBJ2-5
V gene: TRBV3-1/TRBV3-2
CDR3 length: 15
clone size: .
D gene: TRBD1
CDR3 DNA: TGTGCCAGCAGCCCCACTAGGGACAGGGAGGGGACCCAGTACTTC
CDR3 protein: CASSPTRDREGTQYF

J gene: TRBJ1-1
V gene: TRBV7-2
CDR3 length: 15
clone size: .
D gene: TRBD1
CDR3 DNA: TGTGCCAGCACCAGACAGGGGGCTCTGAACACTGAAGCTTTCTTT
CDR3 protein: CASTRQGALNTEAFF

J gene: TRBJ1-2
V gene: TRBV9
CDR3 length: 13
clone size: once
D gene: .
CDR3 DNA: TGTGCCAGCAGCGGGGAGGGGAGCAATGGCTACACCTTC
CDR3 protein: CASSGEGSNGYTF

J gene: TRBJ2-7
V gene: TRBV27
CDR3 length: 13
clone size: .
D gene: TRBD1
CDR3 DNA: TGTGCCAGCAGTTCCGGACAGGGCTACGAGCAGTACTTC
CDR3 protein: CASSSGQGYEQYF

J gene: TRBJ2-3
V gene: TRBV30
CDR3 length: 19
clone size: .
D gene: TRBD1
CDR3 DNA: TGTGCCTGGAGTGTAATAGGAGGACAGGGGGCGACGGGCACAGATACGCAGTATTTT
CDR3 protein: CAWSVIGGQGATGTDTQYF

J gene: TRBJ1-6
V gene: TRBV7-9
CDR3 length: 15
clone size: .
D gene: TRBD1
CDR3 DNA: TGTGCCAGCAGCTGGGGACAGGCTCGCCATTCACCCCTCCACTTT
CDR3 protein: CASSWGQARHSPLHF

J gene: TRBJ1-5
V gene: TRBV10-3
CDR3 length: 13
clone size: .
D gene: TRBD1
CDR3 DNA: TGTGCCATCCGGGGACAGGGGGATCAGCCCCAGCATTTT
CDR3 protein: CAIRGQGDQPQHF

J gene: TRBJ1-6
V gene: TRBV19
CDR3 length: 13
clone size: .
D gene: .
CDR3 DNA: TGTGCCAGTAGTGACAGGAGGAATTCACCCCTCCACTTT
CDR3 protein: CASSDRRNSPLHF

J gene: TRBJ2-3
V gene: TRBV3-1/TRBV3-2
CDR3 length: 14
clone size: few
D gene: .
CDR3 DNA: TGTGCCAGCAGCCCGGGGACTGTCACAGATACGCAGTATTTT
CDR3 protein: CASSPGTVTDTQYF

J gene: TRBJ1-1
V gene: TRBV4-2
CDR3 length: 13
clone size: once
D gene: .
CDR3 DNA: TGTGCCAGCAGCCCGACGGTAGGGCGGGGAGCTTTCTTT
CDR3 protein: CASSPTVGRGAFF

J gene: TRBJ1-4
V gene: TRBV5-1
CDR3 length: 16
clone size: .
D gene: TRBD1
CDR3 DNA: TGCGCCAGCAGCCGGTTAGGGACAGCAACTAATGAAAAACTGTTTTTT
CDR3 protein: CASSRLGTATNEKLFF

J gene: TRBJ2-1
V gene: TRBV7-2
CDR3 length: 17
clone size: once
D gene: .
CDR3 DNA: TGTGCCAGCAGCTCGTCCTTACGGAGGGGTCTATACAATGAGCAGTTCTTC
CDR3 protein: CASSSSLRRGLYNEQFF

J gene: TRBJ2-3
V gene: TRBV5-6
CDR3 length: 14
clone size: .
D gene: .
CDR3 DNA: TGTGCCAGCAGCCGGAGGGGACCAGCAGATACGCAGTATTTT
CDR3 protein: CASSRRGPADTQYF

J gene: TRBJ2-1
V gene: TRBV7-3
CDR3 length: 11
clone size: .
D gene: TRBD2
CDR3 DNA: TGTGCCAGCAGTTCGGGGGGTGAGCAGTTCTTC
CDR3 protein: CASSSGGEQFF

J gene: TRBJ2-2
V gene: TRBV10-3
CDR3 length: 16
clone size: .
D gene: TRBD2
CDR3 DNA: TGTGCCATCAGTGGGCGTGGGAGGGCCTCGGCCGGGGAGCTGTTTTTT
CDR3 protein: CAISGRGRASAGELFF

J gene: TRBJ2-7
V gene: TRBV27
CDR3 length: 16
clone size: .
D gene: TRBD1
CDR3 DNA: TGTGCCAGCAGGCAGTCACCGGGACAGGGGGCTTACGAGCAGTACTTC
CDR3 protein: CASRQSPGQGAYEQYF

J gene: TRBJ2-5
V gene: TRBV6-2/TRBV6-3
CDR3 length: 15
clone size: .
D gene: .
CDR3 DNA: TGTGCCAGCAGCACACGGCAGGGTATCAGAGAGACCCAGTACTTC
CDR3 protein: CASSTRQGIRETQYF

J gene: TRBJ1-4
V gene: TRBV18
CDR3 length: 14
clone size: .
D gene: .
CDR3 DNA: TGTGCCAGCTCCCCCTCGGCGGGCGGCGAAAAACTGTTTTTT
CDR3 protein: CASSPSAGGEKLFF

J gene: TRBJ1-1
V gene: TRBV6-1
CDR3 length: 17
clone size: .
D gene: TRBD1
CDR3 DNA: TGTGCCAGCAGTGAAGCCCGGGGACAGGGTGGGAACACTGAAGCTTTCTTT
CDR3 protein: CASSEARGQGGNTEAFF

J gene: TRBJ2-3
V gene: TRBV5-4
CDR3 length: 13
clone size: .
D gene: .
CDR3 DNA: TGTGCCAGCAGCCTGGACTACACAGATACGCAGTATTTT
CDR3 protein: CASSLDYTDTQYF